The 28 T cell receptor beta chains in this list originate from one sample, sequenced in a study of low-dose radiotherapy and immunotherapy resistance in tumors. Alpha and beta chains were covered, as first-strand cDNA relied on TRAV- and TRBV-specific primers. With a constant-region primer and a V-primer adapter, TCRs were subjected to around 18 PCR cycles of amplification. One entry per CDR3 protein results from TCRdb running MiXCR on the reads. Here the sample spans about 16,000 distinct CDR3 sequences, around two thirds being singletons. The receptors shown here come from a human donor with advanced metastatic prostate, ovarian, gallbladder or colorectal cancer (not recorded which). This table probably holds off-target reads from a library built for another chain.

The chain has TRBV29-1 and TRBJ2-3; D is unresolved. The ends were cut back, 1 base at V and 2 bases at J, with 13 bases in the middle. Germline CDR1 is SQVTM and CDR2 is ANQGSEA. This CDR3 region has 15 residues. The CDR3 here is CSVEVRHLPTDTQYF. The CDR3 bases are TGCAGCGTTGAAGTGAGGCACCTTCCCACAGATACGCAGTATTTT.

The chain joins TRBV30 to TRBJ2-3; possible D gene TRBD2, 6 bases. Germline CDR1 GTSNPN, CDR2 SVGIG (reference sequence). V lost 0 bases to trimming and J lost 5 bases, with 15 bases between them. The CDR3 consists of 15 residues. The CDR3 reads CAWSVRREWLDTQYF. The CDR3 bases are TGTGCCTGGAGTGTACGCCGGGAGTGGTTAGATACGCAGTATTTT.

J is TRBJ1-6 and V is TRBV2; no reliable D call. The germline V gene encodes CDR1 SNHLY and CDR2 FYNNEI. Trimming cost V 6 bases and J 6 bases, with 15 bases left between them. This CDR3 is built from 15 residues. The CDR3 loop reads CASRSRAGRNSPLHF. The CDR3, as DNA: TGTGCCAGCAGGTCCCGGGCGGGCCGTAATTCACCCCTCCACTTT.

The chain links TRBV6-6 to TRBJ2-7; 8 nucleotides agree with TRBD2. J gave up 7 bases and V 6 bases, and 11 bases lay outside the gene matches. The CDR3 totals 14 residues. Germline CDR1 and CDR2: MNHNY and SVGAGI (reference sequence). CDR3 bases: TGTGCCAGCAGGTTGCCTAGCGGGTCGGGGGAGCAGTACTTC. Residues: CASRLPSGSGEQYF.

The rearrangement joins TRBV4-1 to TRBJ1-4; a possible D gene is TRBD1 (6 bases). This CDR3 spans 14 amino acids. Deletions cut 8 bases from V and 4 bases from J, with 14 bases between. Looked up from germline, CDR1 is MGHRA and CDR2 is YSYEKL. CDR3 DNA: TGCGCCAGCCGTTACGTAGGGGGTAATGAAAAACTGTTTTTT. It translates to CASRYVGGNEKLFF.

This sequence joins TRBV5-3 and TRBJ1-5, with D maybe TRBD1 (6 bases). TRBV5-3 is an open reading frame, and its role is uncertain. CDR3 size: 14 residues. V lost 8 bases, J lost 1 base, and 13 bases lay in between. CDR3 sequence: CASSTGTSNQPQHF. The CDR3 bases are TGTGCCAGCAGCACCGGGACAAGCAATCAGCCCCAGCATTTT.

This clonotype is deemed medium-sized (0.01 to 0.1%). This chain joins TRBV2 and TRBJ2-7, with a weak D call TRBD2 (5 bases). Deletions cut 7 bases from V and 3 bases from J, with 10 bases between. The CDR3 is 12 amino acids. Germline V gene lookup returns CDR1 SNHLY and CDR2 FYNNEI. The CDR3 loop reads CASTQDYYEQYF. The DNA of the CDR3 is TGTGCCAGCACCCAAGACTACTACGAGCAGTACTTC.

The chain employs TRBV6-2 or TRBV6-3 and TRBJ2-5, with 9 bases aligning to TRBD1. The junction had 3 bases not matched to a gene; V was cut back by 2 bases and J by 2 bases. Germline assignment: CDR1 MNHEY and CDR2 SVGEGT. The CDR3 runs 15 residues. CDR3 sequence: CASSYRGTGQETQYF. The CDR3 DNA follows: TGTGCCAGCAGTTACAGGGGGACAGGGCAAGAGACCCAGTACTTC.

V gene TRBV7-2 combines with J gene TRBJ1-1, with a tentative D call TRBD1 (6 bases). The CDR3 sequence is 15 residues long. The germline V gene has CDR1 SGHTA and CDR2 FQGNSA. The V gene lost 6 bases and the J gene lost 1 base, with 15 bases spanning the gap. The CDR3 is CASSYAGTKNTEAFF. CDR3 nucleotide sequence: TGTGCCAGCAGTTATGCCGGGACAAAGAACACTGAAGCTTTCTTT.

The J gene is TRBJ2-7, the V gene TRBV20-1, with D possibly matching TRBD1 (6 bases). CDR1 and CDR2 (germline): DFQATT, SNEGSKA (reference sequence). The CDR3 runs 14 residues. Trimming removed 4 bases from V and 0 bases from J, with 13 bases in between. The CDR3 DNA is TGCAGTGCTACAAAGGACAGTGGCTCCTACGAGCAGTACTTC. It translates to CSATKDSGSYEQYF.

This chain links TRBV6-5 with TRBJ2-7, with D tentatively TRBD2 (6 bases). Deletions cut 2 bases from V and 1 base from J, with 18 bases between. CDR3 size: 17 residues. The germline V gene has CDR1 MNHEY and CDR2 SVGAGI. The CDR3 loop reads CASSYAAGSSHSYEQYF. CDR3 coding DNA: TGTGCCAGCAGTTACGCAGCGGGCTCATCCCATTCCTACGAGCAGTACTTC.

The V gene is TRBV6-5, the J gene TRBJ2-3; 13 nucleotides line up with TRBD2. Trimming cost V 7 bases and J 5 bases; bases outside gene matches: 6. Per the germline V gene, CDR1 is MNHEY and CDR2 is SVGAGI. This CDR3 region has 15 residues. CDR3 nucleotides: TGTGCCAGCAAAAGACTAGCGGGGGGTATAGATACGCAGTATTTT. It is translated as CASKRLAGGIDTQYF.

The V call is TRBV28, the J call TRBJ1-1, with a weak D call TRBD1 (5 bases). Between the trimmed V and J ends, which lost 5 bases and 0 bases, there was a span of 16 bases. Germline assignment: CDR1 MDHEN and CDR2 SYDVKM. This CDR3 is 16 amino acids long. CDR3 residues: CASSLQGGGMNTEAFF. CDR3 sequence (DNA): TGTGCCAGCAGTCTTCAGGGTGGGGGGATGAACACTGAAGCTTTCTTT.

This chain connects TRBV13 to TRBJ2-4, with TRBD2 as a possible D gene (7 bases). CDR1 and CDR2 from the germline V gene are PRHDT and FYEKMQ (reference sequence). CDR3 length equals 11 residues. V was trimmed by 6 bases and J by 15 bases, leaving 15 bases between them. Written as DNA, the CDR3 is TGTGCCAGCAGTTCTCGGGGGGCCAGGTACTTC. Amino acid sequence: CASSSRGARYF.

The chain combines TRBV20-1 with TRBJ1-5, with TRBD1 matching 11 bases. The CDR3 consists of 16 residues. The V gene end was trimmed by 4 bases and the J gene end by 2 bases; junction bases not matched to a gene: 7. Germline CDR1 is DFQATT and CDR2 is SNEGSKA (reference sequence). CDR3 in DNA: TGCAGTGCTACGGGACAGGGGGTGATTGGCAATCAGCCCCAGCATTTT. Its translation is CSATGQGVIGNQPQHF.

The chain couples TRBV12-3 or TRBV12-4 to TRBJ2-7; 8 bases fit TRBD2. This CDR3 is 11 amino acids long. V lost 8 bases, J lost 5 bases, and 2 bases stayed unmatched. The CDR3 nucleotides read TGTGCCAGCGGCGGGGGGCACGAGCAGTACTTC. This sequence encodes CASGGGHEQYF.

The chain has TRBV10-3 and TRBJ2-1; D may correspond to TRBD1 or TRBD2 (5 bases each). Germline V gene sequence: CDR1 ENHRY, CDR2 SYGVKD. Trimming pared 6 bases from V and 8 bases from J, leaving 8 bases between. This CDR3 is built from 11 residues. CDR3 DNA sequence: TGTGCCATCAGGGGGGTTGATGAGCAGTTCTTC. Translating it yields CAIRGVDEQFF.

The chain carries TRBV5-1 and TRBJ2-3, with TRBD2 matching 14 bases. CDR1 is SGHRS, CDR2 YFSETQ, per germline. This CDR3 comprises 16 residues. J lost 6 bases, V lost 2 bases, and 5 bases had no gene match. The CDR3 spells CASSLGTSGGRDTQYF. CDR3 DNA sequence: TGCGCCAGCAGCTTAGGGACTAGCGGGGGCCGGGATACGCAGTATTTT.

The chain recombines TRBV4-1 with TRBJ2-1, with TRBD2 matching over 10 bases. With V trimmed by 1 base and J by 8 bases, 8 bases remained unmatched. The germline V gene encodes CDR1 MGHRA and CDR2 YSYEKL. This CDR3 has 16 amino acids. The CDR3 DNA is TGCGCCAGCAGCCAAGGTCCCAGCGGGGGGGCCGATGAGCAGTTCTTC. Protein sequence: CASSQGPSGGADEQFF.

The chain joins TRBV18 to TRBJ2-7; 7 nucleotides match TRBD2. CDR3 length: 15 amino acids. The ends lost 2 bases at V and 4 bases at J; junction bases unmatched: 8. CDR1 and CDR2 (germline): KGHSH, LQKENI. CDR3 bases: TGTGCCAGCTCACCAAAGACTGGCGGGAGTTACGAGCAGTACTTC. It is translated as CASSPKTGGSYEQYF. The full variable domain, completed using reference TRBV18 and TRBJ2-7, is NAGVMQNPRHLVRRRGQEARLRCSPMKGHSHVYWYRQLPEEGLKFMVYLQKENIIDESGMPKERFSAEFPKEGPSILRIQQVVRGDSAAYFCASSPKTGGSYEQYFGPGTRLTVT.

This clonotype occurred once. The chain couples TRBV4-2 to TRBJ2-3; D is undetermined. CDR3 length: 13 amino acids. Germline CDR1 is LGHNA and CDR2 is YNFKEQ. V was pared by 0 bases and J by 4 bases, with 5 bases between. CDR3: CASSQEPPDTQYF. The CDR3 DNA reads TGTGCCAGCAGCCAAGAACCCCCAGATACGCAGTATTTT.

The chain joins TRBV12-3 or TRBV12-4 to TRBJ1-1; 10 positions agree with TRBD1. The CDR3 is 16 residues long. The junction had 13 bases not matched to a gene; V was cut back by 7 bases and J by 5 bases. The CDR3: CASTPGQGVRGTEAFF. As DNA, the CDR3 is TGTGCCAGCACCCCCGGACAGGGGGTGCGTGGGACTGAAGCTTTCTTT.

The chain joins TRBV5-4 to TRBJ1-2; 7 bases fit TRBD1. CDR3 size: 13 residues. The junction had 7 bases not matched to a gene; V was cut back by 4 bases and J by 7 bases. Germline CDR1 and CDR2: SGHNT and YYREEE (reference sequence). CDR3 amino acids: CASSTTGAGGYTF. CDR3 bases: TGTGCCAGCAGCACCACAGGGGCGGGTGGCTACACCTTC.

V is TRBV6-8 and J is TRBJ2-4, with 8 bases aligning to TRBD2. The V gene's germline CDR1 is MNHGY and CDR2 SAAAGT. The CDR3 is 15 residues long. The V gene end was trimmed by 5 bases and the J gene end by 4 bases; junction bases not matched to a gene: 7. The DNA of the CDR3 is TGTGCCAGCAGTGAAGGCGGGGGGCGTAAAAACATTCAGTACTTC. Translation: CASSEGGGRKNIQYF.

This chain joins TRBV7-6 and TRBJ1-2; D gene uncertain. V was cut by 1 base and J by 1 base, with 7 bases left in between. This CDR3 has 14 amino acids. Germline V gene sequence: CDR1 SGHVS, CDR2 FNYEAQ. The CDR3 DNA reads as TGTGCCAGCAGCTTAGGTTCAGATAACTATGGCTACACCTTC. Its protein product is CASSLGSDNYGYTF.

This chain connects TRBV7-9 to TRBJ1-4; D gene unclear. This CDR3 contains 14 residues. Trimming removed 0 bases from V and 4 bases from J, with 6 bases in between. Germline CDR1 and CDR2: SEHNR and FQNEAQ (reference sequence). The CDR3 sequence is CASSLAPVNEKLFF. The CDR3 DNA reads TGTGCCAGCAGCTTAGCTCCGGTTAATGAAAAACTGTTTTTT.

The rearrangement joins TRBV28 to TRBJ1-1; D ambiguous. CDR1 and CDR2 (germline): MDHEN, SYDVKM. V was shortened by 3 bases and J by 3 bases, with 11 bases between the two germline ends. The CDR3 is made up of 14 amino acids. The CDR3 DNA reads TGTGCCAGCAGTTTTGGAGGTAGGGACACTGAAGCTTTCTTT. Its translation: CASSFGGRDTEAFF.

The V and J genes are TRBV6-1 and TRBJ2-1; 7 positions agree with TRBD2. The V gene's germline CDR1 is MNHNS and CDR2 SASEGT. The CDR3 covers 14 residues. Trimming cost V 6 bases and J 7 bases; bases outside gene matches: 9. The CDR3 sequence: CASRQVGGVNEQFF. The CDR3 bases are TGTGCCAGCAGGCAGGTGGGGGGGGTGAATGAGCAGTTCTTC.